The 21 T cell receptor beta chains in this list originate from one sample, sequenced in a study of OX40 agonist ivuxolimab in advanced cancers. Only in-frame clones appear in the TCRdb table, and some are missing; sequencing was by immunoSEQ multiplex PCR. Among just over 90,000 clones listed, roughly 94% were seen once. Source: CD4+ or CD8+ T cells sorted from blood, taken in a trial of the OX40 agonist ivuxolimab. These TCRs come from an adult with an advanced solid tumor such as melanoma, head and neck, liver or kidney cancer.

The CDR3 here is CASSFRGQASYEQYF. The CDR3 DNA sequence: TGTGCCAGCAGTTTTAGGGGACAGGCCTCCTACGAGCAGTACTTC. The chain is built from TRBV28 and TRBJ2-5; TRBD1 matches at 8 bases. Matching the DNA end better, TRBJ2-7 makes the J call doubtful. The CDR3 runs 15 residues. Germline CDR1 is MDHEN and CDR2 is SYDVKM.

The chain's CDR3 is CASSQVTQGNTEAFF. In nucleotides, the CDR3 is TGCGCCAGCAGCCAAGTGACGCAGGGGAACACTGAAGCTTTCTTT. This sequence joins TRBV4-1 and TRBJ1-1; maybe TRBD1 (5 bases). CDR1 and CDR2 from the germline V gene are MGHRA and YSYEKL. Trimming stripped 1 base from V and 1 base from J, with 10 bases between. The CDR3 is 15 residues long.

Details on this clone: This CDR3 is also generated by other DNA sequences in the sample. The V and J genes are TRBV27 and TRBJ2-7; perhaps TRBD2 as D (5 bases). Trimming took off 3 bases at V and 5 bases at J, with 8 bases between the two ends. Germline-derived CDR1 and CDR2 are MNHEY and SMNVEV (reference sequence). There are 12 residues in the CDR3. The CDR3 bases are TGTGCCAGCAGTTTTATCGGGGACGAGCAGTACTTC. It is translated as CASSFIGDEQYF.

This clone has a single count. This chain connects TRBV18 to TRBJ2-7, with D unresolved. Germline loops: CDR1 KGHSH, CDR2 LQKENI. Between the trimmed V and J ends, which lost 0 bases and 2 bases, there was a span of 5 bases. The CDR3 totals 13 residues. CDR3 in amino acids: CASSPPGAYEQYF. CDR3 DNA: TGTGCCAGCTCACCACCGGGCGCCTACGAGCAGTACTTC.

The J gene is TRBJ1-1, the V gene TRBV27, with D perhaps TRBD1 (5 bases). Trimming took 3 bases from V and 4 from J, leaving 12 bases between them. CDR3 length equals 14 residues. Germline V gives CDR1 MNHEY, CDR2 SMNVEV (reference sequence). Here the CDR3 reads CASSFAGLGTEAFF. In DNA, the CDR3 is TGTGCCAGCAGTTTTGCAGGGCTGGGCACTGAAGCTTTCTTT.

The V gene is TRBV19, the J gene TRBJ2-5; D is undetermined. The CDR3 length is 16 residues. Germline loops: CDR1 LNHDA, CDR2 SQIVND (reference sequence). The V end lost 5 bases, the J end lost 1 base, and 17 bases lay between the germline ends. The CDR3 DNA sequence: TGTGCCAGTAGTCCTTGGGTAGTGGGTTCCCAAGAGACCCAGTACTTC. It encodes CASSPWVVGSQETQYF.

The CDR3 DNA follows: TGTGCCAGCAGCTTAACGACTAGCGGGATGTACAATGAGCAGTTCTTC. Its protein is CASSLTTSGMYNEQFF. This chain uses TRBV7-3 with TRBJ2-1; 11 bases are shared with TRBD2. V was clipped by 0 bases and J by 4 bases; unmatched bases: 2. The CDR3 is made up of 16 amino acids. CDR1 and CDR2 from the germline V gene are SGHTA and FQGTGA.

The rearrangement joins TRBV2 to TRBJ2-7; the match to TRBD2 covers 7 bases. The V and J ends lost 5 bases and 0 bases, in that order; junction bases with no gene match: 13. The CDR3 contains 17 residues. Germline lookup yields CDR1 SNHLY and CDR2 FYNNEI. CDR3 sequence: CASSHFREGPSSYEQYF. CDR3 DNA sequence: TGTGCCAGCAGTCACTTCAGGGAGGGACCTAGCTCCTACGAGCAGTACTTC.

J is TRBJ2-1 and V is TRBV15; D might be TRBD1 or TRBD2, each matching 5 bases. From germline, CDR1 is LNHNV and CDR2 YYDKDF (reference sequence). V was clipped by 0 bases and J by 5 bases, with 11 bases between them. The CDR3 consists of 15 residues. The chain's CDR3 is CATSRDLGVNNEQFF. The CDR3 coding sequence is TGTGCCACCAGCAGAGATCTGGGGGTAAACAATGAGCAGTTCTTC.

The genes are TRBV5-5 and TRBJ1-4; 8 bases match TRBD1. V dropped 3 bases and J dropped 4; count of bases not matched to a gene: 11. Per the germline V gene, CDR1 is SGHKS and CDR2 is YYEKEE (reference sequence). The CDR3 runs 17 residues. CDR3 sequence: CASSSPPGGYDNEKLFF. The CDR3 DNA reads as TGTGCCAGCAGCTCTCCCCCAGGGGGCTATGATAATGAAAAACTGTTTTTT.

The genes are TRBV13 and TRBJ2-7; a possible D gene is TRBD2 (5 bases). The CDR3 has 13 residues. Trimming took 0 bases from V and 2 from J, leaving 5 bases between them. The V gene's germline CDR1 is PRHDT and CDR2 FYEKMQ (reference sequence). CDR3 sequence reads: CASSLGGTYEQYF. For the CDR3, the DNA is TGTGCCAGCAGCTTAGGCGGGACCTACGAGCAGTACTTC.

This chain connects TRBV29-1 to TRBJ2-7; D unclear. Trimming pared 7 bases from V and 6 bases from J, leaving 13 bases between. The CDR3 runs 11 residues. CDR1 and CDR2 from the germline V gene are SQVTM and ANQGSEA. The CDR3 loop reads CSAVRKAEQYF. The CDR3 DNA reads TGCAGCGCCGTCCGGAAGGCCGAGCAGTACTTC.

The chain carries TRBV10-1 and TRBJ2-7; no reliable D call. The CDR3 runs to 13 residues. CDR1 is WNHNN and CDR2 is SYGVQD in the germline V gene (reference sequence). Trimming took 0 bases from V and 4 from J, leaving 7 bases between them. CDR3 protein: CASSESVKYEQYF. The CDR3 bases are TGCGCCAGCAGTGAGTCGGTAAAATACGAGCAGTACTTC.

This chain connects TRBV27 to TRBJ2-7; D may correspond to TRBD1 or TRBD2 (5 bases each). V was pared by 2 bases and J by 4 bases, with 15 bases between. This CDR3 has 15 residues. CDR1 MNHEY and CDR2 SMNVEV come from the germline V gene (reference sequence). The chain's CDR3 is CASSLQGAVGYEQYF. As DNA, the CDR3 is TGTGCCAGCAGTTTACAGGGAGCCGTGGGGTACGAGCAGTACTTC.

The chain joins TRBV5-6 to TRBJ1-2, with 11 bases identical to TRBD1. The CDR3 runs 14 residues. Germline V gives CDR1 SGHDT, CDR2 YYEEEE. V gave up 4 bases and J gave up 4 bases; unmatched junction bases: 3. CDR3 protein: CASSLGQGVYGYTF. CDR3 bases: TGTGCCAGCAGCCTGGGACAGGGGGTCTATGGCTACACCTTC.

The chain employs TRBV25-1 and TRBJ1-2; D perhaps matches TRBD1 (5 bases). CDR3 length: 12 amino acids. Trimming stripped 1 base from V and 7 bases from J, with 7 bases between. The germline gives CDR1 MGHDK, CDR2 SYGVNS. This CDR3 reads CASSELRGGYTF. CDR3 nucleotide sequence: TGTGCCAGCAGTGAATTAAGGGGTGGCTACACCTTC.

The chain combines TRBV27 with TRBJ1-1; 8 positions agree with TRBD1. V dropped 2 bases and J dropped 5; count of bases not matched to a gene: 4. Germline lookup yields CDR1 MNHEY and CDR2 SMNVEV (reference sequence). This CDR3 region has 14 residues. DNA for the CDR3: TGTGCCAGCAGTTTAGGGACAGGTGGGACTGAAGCTTTCTTT. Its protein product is CASSLGTGGTEAFF.

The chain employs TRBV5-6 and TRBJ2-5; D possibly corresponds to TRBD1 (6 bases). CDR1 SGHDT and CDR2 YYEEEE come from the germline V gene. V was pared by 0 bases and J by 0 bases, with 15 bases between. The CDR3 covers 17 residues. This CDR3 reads CASSLATGRNDQETQYF. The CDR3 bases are TGTGCCAGCAGCTTGGCAACAGGGAGAAATGACCAAGAGACCCAGTACTTC.

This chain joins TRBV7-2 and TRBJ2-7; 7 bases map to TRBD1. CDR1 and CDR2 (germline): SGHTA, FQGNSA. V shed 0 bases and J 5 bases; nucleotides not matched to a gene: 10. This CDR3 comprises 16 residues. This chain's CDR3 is CASSLALGQRLNEQYF. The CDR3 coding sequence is TGTGCCAGCAGCTTAGCTTTGGGACAGCGCCTAAACGAGCAGTACTTC.

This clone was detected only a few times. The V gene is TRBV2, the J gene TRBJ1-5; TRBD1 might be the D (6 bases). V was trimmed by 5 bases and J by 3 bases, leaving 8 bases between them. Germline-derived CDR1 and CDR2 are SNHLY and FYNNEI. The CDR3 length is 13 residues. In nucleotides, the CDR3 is TGTGCCAGCAGTAGACAGGACAATCAGCCCCAGCATTTT. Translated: CASSRQDNQPQHF. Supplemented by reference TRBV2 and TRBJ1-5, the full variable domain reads EPEVTQTPSHQVTQMGQEVILRCVPISNHLYFYWYRQILGQKVEFLVSFYNNEISEKSEIFDDQFSVERPDGSNFTLKIRSTKLEDSAMYFCASSRQDNQPQHFGDGTRLSIL.

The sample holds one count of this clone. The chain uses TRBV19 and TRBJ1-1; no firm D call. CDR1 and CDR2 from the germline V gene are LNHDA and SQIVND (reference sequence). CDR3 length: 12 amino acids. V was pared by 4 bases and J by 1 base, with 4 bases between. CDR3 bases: TGTGCCAGTAGTACAGGGAACACTGAAGCTTTCTTT. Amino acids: CASSTGNTEAFF.